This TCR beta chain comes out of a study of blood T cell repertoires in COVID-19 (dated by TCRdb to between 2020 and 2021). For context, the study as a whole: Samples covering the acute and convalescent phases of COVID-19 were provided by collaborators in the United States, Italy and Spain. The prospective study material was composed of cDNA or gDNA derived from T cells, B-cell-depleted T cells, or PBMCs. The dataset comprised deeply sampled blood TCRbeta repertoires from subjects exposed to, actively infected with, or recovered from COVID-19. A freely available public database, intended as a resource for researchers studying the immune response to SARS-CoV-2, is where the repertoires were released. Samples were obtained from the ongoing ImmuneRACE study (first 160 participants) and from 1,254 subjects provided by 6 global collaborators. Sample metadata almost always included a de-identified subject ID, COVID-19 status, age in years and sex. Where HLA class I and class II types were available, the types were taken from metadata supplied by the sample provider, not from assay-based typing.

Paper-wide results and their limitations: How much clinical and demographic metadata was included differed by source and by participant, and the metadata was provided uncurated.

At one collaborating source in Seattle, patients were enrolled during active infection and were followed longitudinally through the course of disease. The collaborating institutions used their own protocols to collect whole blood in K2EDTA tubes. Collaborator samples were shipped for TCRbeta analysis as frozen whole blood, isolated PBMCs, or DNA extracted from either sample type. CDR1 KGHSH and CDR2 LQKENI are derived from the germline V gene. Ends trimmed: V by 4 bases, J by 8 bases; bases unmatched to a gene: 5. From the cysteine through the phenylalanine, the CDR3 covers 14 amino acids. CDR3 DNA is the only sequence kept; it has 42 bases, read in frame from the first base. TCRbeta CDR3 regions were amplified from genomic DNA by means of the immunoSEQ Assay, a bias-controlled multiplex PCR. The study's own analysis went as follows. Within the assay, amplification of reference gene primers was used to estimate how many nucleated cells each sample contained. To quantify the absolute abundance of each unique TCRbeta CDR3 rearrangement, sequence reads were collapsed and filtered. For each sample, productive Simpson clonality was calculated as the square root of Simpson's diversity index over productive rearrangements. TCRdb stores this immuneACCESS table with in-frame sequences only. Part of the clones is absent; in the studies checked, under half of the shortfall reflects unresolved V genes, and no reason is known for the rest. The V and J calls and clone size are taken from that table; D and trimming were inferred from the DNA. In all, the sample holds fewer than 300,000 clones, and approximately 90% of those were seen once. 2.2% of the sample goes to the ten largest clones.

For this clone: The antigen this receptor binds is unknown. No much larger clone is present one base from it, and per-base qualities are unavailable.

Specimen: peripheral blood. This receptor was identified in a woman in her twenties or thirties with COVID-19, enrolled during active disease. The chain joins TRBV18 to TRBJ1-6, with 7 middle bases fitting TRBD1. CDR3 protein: CASSQGAKDSPLHF. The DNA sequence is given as TGTGCCAGCTCACAGGGGGCGAAGGATTCACCCCTCCACTTT. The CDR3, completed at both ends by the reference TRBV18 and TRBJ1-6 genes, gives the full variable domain NAGVMQNPRHLVRRRGQEARLRCSPMKGHSHVYWYRQLPEEGLKFMVYLQKENIIDESGMPKERFSAEFPKEGPSILRIQQVVRGDSAAYFCASSQGAKDSPLHFGNGTRLTVT.